The clone carrying this T cell receptor beta chain was picked up one time. Its antigen remains unknown. These data are taken from a study of shared clonotypes between healthy human individuals. Whole-study results and caveats: Larger richness was generally estimated for naive than memory subsets.

CDR1 is SGHRS and CDR2 is YFSETQ in the germline V gene. Trimming took 3 bases from V and 3 from J; bases not matched to a gene: 5. The CDR3 consists of 15 residues. Sequencing was performed with immunoSEQ multiplex PCR; in TCRdb, only in-frame clones are kept and a portion is missing. The sample consists of 2 million to 3 million clones, around nine tenths of them appearing once. This rearrangement joins TRBV5-1 to TRBJ2-5, with 10 bases lining up with TRBD1. The sample was naive CD4+ T cells sorted from blood. Subset specified: CD45RA+ positively selected. This clonotype originated in a young man in good health. For the CDR3, the DNA is TGCGCCAGCAGCTATACCGGGACAGGGGAAGAGACCCAGTACTTC. It codes for CASSYTGTGEETQYF.